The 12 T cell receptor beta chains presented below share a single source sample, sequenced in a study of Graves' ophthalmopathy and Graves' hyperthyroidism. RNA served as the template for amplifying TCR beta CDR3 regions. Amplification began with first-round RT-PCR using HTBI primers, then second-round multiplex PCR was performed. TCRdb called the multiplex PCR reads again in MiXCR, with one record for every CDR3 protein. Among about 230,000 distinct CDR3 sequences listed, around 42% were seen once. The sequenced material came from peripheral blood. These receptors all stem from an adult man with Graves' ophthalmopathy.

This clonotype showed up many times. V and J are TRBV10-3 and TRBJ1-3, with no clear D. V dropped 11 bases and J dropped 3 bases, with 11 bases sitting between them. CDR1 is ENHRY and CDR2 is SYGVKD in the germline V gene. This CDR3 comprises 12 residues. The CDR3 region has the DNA TGTGCCGGCAACCCGGGTGGAAACACCATATATTTT. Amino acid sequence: CAGNPGGNTIYF.

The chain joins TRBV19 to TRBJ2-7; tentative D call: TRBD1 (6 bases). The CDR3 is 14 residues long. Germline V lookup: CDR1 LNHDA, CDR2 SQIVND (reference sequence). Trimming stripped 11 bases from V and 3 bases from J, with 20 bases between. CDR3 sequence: CALFVAQGYYEQYF. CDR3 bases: TGTGCCCTTTTTGTGGCACAGGGATACTACGAGCAGTACTTC.

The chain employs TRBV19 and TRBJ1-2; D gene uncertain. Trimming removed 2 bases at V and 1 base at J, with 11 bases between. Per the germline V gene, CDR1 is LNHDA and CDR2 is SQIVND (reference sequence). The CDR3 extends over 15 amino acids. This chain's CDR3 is CASSIRRPSNYGYTF. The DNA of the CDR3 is TGTGCCAGTAGTATAAGGCGGCCGAGTAACTATGGCTACACCTTC.

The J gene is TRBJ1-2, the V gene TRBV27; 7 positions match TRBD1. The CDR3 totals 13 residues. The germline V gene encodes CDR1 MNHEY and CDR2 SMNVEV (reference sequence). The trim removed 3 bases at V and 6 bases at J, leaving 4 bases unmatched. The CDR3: CASSFRQGDGYTF. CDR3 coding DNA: TGTGCCAGCAGTTTCCGACAGGGAGATGGCTACACCTTC.

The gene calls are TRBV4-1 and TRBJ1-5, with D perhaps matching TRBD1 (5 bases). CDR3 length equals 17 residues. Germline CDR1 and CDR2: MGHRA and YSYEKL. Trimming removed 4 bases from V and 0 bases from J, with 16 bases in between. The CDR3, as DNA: TGCGCCAGCAGCCCTGGGGCACCACCGTATAGCAATCAGCCCCAGCATTTT. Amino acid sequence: CASSPGAPPYSNQPQHF.

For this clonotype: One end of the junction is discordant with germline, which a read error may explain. CDR3 protein: CASSPGTDYNSPLHF. The CDR3 nucleotides are TGCGCCAGCAGCCCTGGGACAGATTATAATTCACCCCTCCACTTT. This chain connects TRBV9 to TRBJ1-6; TRBD1 agrees at 7 bases. The CDR3 is 15 amino acids. Germline V lookup: CDR1 SGDLS, CDR2 YYNGEE.

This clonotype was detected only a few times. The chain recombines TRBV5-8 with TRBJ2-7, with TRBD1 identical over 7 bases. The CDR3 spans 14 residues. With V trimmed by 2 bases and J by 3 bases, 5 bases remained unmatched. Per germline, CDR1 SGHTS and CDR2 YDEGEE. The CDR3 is CASSLTGANYEQYF. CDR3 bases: TGTGCCAGCAGCTTAACAGGGGCCAACTACGAGCAGTACTTC.

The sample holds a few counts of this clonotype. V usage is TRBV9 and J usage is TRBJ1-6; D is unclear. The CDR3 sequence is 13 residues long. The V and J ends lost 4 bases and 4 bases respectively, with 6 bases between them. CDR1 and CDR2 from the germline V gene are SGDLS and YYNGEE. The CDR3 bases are TGTGCCAGCAGCCCGCCATATAATTCACCCCTCCACTTT. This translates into CASSPPYNSPLHF.

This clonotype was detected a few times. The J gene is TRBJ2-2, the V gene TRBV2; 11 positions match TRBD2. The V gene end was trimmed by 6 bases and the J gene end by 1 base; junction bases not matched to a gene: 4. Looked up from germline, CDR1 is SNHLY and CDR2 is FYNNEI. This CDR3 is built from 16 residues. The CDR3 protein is CASSLTSGGNTGELFF. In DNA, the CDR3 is TGTGCCAGCAGCCTCACTAGCGGGGGGAACACCGGGGAGCTGTTTTTT. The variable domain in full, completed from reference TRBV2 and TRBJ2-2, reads EPEVTQTPSHQVTQMGQEVILRCVPISNHLYFYWYRQILGQKVEFLVSFYNNEISEKSEIFDDQFSVERPDGSNFTLKIRSTKLEDSAMYFCASSLTSGGNTGELFFGEGSRLTVL.

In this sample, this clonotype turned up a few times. The DNA of the CDR3 is TGTGCCAGCAGTGAATCGGGGTATGGCTACACCTTC. This translates into CASSESGYGYTF. The chain recombines TRBV25-1 with TRBJ1-2; D not certain. V dropped 1 base and J dropped 5 bases, with 5 bases sitting between them. This CDR3 comprises 12 residues. Germline V gene lookup returns CDR1 MGHDK and CDR2 SYGVNS.

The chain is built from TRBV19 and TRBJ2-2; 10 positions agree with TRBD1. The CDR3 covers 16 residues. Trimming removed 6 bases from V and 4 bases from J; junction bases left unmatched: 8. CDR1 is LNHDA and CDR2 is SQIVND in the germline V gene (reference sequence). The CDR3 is CASRKPGQGITGELFF. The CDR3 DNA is TGTGCCAGTAGGAAGCCGGGACAGGGGATCACCGGGGAGCTGTTTTTT.

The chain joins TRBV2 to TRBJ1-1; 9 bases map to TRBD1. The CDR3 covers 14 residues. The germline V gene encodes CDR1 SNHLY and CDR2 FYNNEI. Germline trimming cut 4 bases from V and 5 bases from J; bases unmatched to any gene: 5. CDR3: CASSGTGGRTEAFF. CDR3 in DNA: TGTGCCAGCAGTGGCACAGGGGGCAGGACTGAAGCTTTCTTT.